This is a list of T cell receptor beta chains from one sample in a study of Ad26.COV2.S vaccination and SARS-CoV-2 variants. Clones were sequenced by immunoSEQ multiplex PCR, and TCRdb holds only the in-frame ones, with some missing. Here the sample spans 300,000 to 400,000 clones, just over 85% being singletons. Source: peripheral blood, taken in a trial of Ad26.COV2.S vaccine versus placebo. These receptor sequences come from a person between 18 and 65 years old who received the Ad26.COV2.S COVID-19 vaccine or a placebo. Each CDR3 is given with its conserved first and last residue. Each record gives: J gene, V gene, D gene, clone size, CDR3 DNA, CDR3 protein. D genes are given only for firm matches. Part of the rows lack a size; the others show once, few, many or a class for expanded clones.

TRBJ1-2 | TRBV6-1 | NA | many | TGTGCCAGCAGTGAAGGGGTAGGGAGAGCCTACACCTTC | CASSEGVGRAYTF
TRBJ2-7 | TRBV2 | TRBD1 | NA | TGTGCCAGCAGTGATCAAGGGACAGGGAGGGAGGAGCAGTACTTC | CASSDQGTGREEQYF
TRBJ1-2 | TRBV5-1 | TRBD1 | few | TGCGCCAGCAGCCTGACAGGGGACTCGTATGGCTACACCTTC | CASSLTGDSYGYTF
TRBJ1-1 | TRBV12-5 | TRBD1 | once | TGTGCTAGTGGTGCCGGACAGGGGATGAACACTGAAGCTTTCTTT | CASGAGQGMNTEAFF
TRBJ1-1 | TRBV20-1 | NA | NA | TGCAGTGCTGGTGGACAGTTGAACACTGAAGCTTTCTTT | CSAGGQLNTEAFF
TRBJ2-7 | TRBV27 | NA | NA | TGTGCCAGCAGTTTAATGGGGGGAGGCTACGAGCAGTACTTC | CASSLMGGGYEQYF
TRBJ2-3 | TRBV7-2 | TRBD2 | NA | TGTGCCAGCAGCTTGGGACTAGCGGGGAGCACAGATACGCAGTATTTT | CASSLGLAGSTDTQYF
TRBJ2-5 | TRBV18 | TRBD2 | NA | TGTGCCAGCTCTACCACCACCCGGGGGGTTACCCAAGAGACCCAGTACTTC | CASSTTTRGVTQETQYF
TRBJ1-3 | TRBV27 | NA | NA | TGTGCCAGCAGTTCCGCAGGGAGCTCTGGAAACACCATATATTTT | CASSSAGSSGNTIYF
TRBJ2-7 | TRBV2 | NA | NA | TGTGCCAGCAGTAATGAGCTTCTATCCTACGAGCAGTACTTC | CASSNELLSYEQYF
TRBJ1-4 | TRBV12-3/TRBV12-4 | NA | NA | TGTGCCAGCAGCATCAATGAAAAACTGTTTTTT | CASSINEKLFF
TRBJ2-1 | TRBV15 | NA | NA | TGTGCCACCAGCAGAGTCCGGGACATCGGCCTCCTCCTCAGTGAGCAGTTCTTC | CATSRVRDIGLLLSEQFF
TRBJ2-5 | TRBV4-3 | NA | NA | TGCGCCAGCAGCCAAGATGCGTCGGCCCAGTACTTC | CASSQDASAQYF
TRBJ1-2 | TRBV30 | TRBD1 | many | TGTGCCTGGAGTAGGACAGGATACTATGGCTACACCTTC | CAWSRTGYYGYTF
TRBJ2-3 | TRBV5-3 | TRBD2 | NA | TGTGCCAGAAGCCCGTGGACTAGCGGGGGCGGGACAGATACGCAGTATTTT | CARSPWTSGGGTDTQYF
TRBJ1-1 | TRBV7-3 | NA | NA | TGTGCCAGCAGCCCCGGGACACTGAACACTGAAGCTTTCTTT | CASSPGTLNTEAFF
TRBJ2-1 | TRBV7-8 | TRBD2 | NA | TGTGCCAGCCACTTCAATAGCGGGGGGGGTGAGCAGTTCTTC | CASHFNSGGGEQFF
TRBJ1-2 | TRBV10-1 | TRBD1 | NA | TGCGCCAGCAGTGACCTCACCGAGGGGGACAGAAAATATGGCTACACCTTC | CASSDLTEGDRKYGYTF
TRBJ2-1 | TRBV19 | NA | few | TGTGCCAGTAGAGGACAGACGTGGAGACCAGGGATCGTAAATGAGCAGTTCTTC | CASRGQTWRPGIVNEQFF
TRBJ1-1 | TRBV9 | NA | NA | TGTGCCAGCAGCGTAGCTCCGGGGACAAATGAAGCTTTCTTT | CASSVAPGTNEAFF
TRBJ1-2 | TRBV9 | TRBD1 | NA | TGTGCCAGCAGCCCAGATCCGAGCAGGGGGCTCCTAGGCTACACCTTC | CASSPDPSRGLLGYTF
TRBJ1-6 | TRBV5-5 | TRBD1 | few | TGTGCCAGCAGCGGACCGGGACAGTATAATTCACCCCTCCACTTT | CASSGPGQYNSPLHF
TRBJ2-7 | TRBV3-1/TRBV3-2 | TRBD2 | NA | TGTGCCAGCAGCCAAGGGTCGTTCCTAGCGGGGGCTACCTACGAGCAGTACTTC | CASSQGSFLAGATYEQYF
TRBJ1-2 | TRBV5-3 | NA | few | TGTGCCAGAAGCTTGGGACTCTGGGTGGTTGGCTACACCTTC | CARSLGLWVVGYTF
TRBJ1-1 | TRBV10-1 | NA | few | TGCGCCAGCAGTGAGTCGATCGGGTCGGAAGCTTTCTTT | CASSESIGSEAFF
TRBJ2-7 | TRBV5-6 | NA | NA | TGTGCCAGCAGCTTGGTTAACTACGAGCAGTACTTC | CASSLVNYEQYF
TRBJ1-5 | TRBV6-1 | TRBD1 | NA | TGTGCCAGCAGTGAAGGGACAGGGGCAATGGATCAGCCCCAGCATTTT | CASSEGTGAMDQPQHF
TRBJ1-1 | TRBV7-2 | NA | NA | TGTGCCAGCAGCTTAGATGGGCGGCTGAACACTGAAGCTTTCTTT | CASSLDGRLNTEAFF